This entry lists 2 T cell receptor beta chains sequenced from one sample in a study of blood T cell repertoires in COVID-19. TCRdb's table, derived via immunoSEQ multiplex PCR, lists solely in-frame clones and lacks some. The table includes some 75,000 clones, around 80% detected once. Specimen: peripheral blood. All receptors derive from a man aged 50 to 59 with COVID-19, enrolled during active disease.

The V call is TRBV7-2, the J call TRBJ1-6, with a tentative D call TRBD1 (6 bases). CDR1 SGHTA and CDR2 FQGNSA come from the germline V gene. Trimming removed 0 bases from V and 0 bases from J, with 12 bases in between. CDR3 length equals 18 residues. CDR3 amino acids: CASSLAKVRGSYNSPLHF. DNA for the CDR3: TGTGCCAGCAGCTTAGCAAAGGTCAGGGGCTCCTATAATTCACCCCTCCACTTT.

The V call is TRBV5-1, the J call TRBJ2-1, with TRBD2 matching over 14 bases. The CDR3 spans 17 residues. Germline V gene sequence: CDR1 SGHRS, CDR2 YFSETQ. With V trimmed by 0 bases and J by 9 bases, 8 bases remained unmatched. The DNA of the CDR3 is TGCGCCAGCAGCTTGGGGGGACTAGCGGGAGTTGTGGGTGAGCAGTTCTTC. Translation: CASSLGGLAGVVGEQFF.